This TCR beta chain was identified during a study of shared clonotypes between healthy human individuals. For the study at large: CD4 naive and CD4 memory each took three plates per donor, while CD8 naive took two and CD8 memory one. Whole-study findings and limits: Clonotype sharing across donors was expected to vary with sequencing depth. Blood alone was sampled, and tissue repertoires likely differ. Larger richness was generally estimated for naive than memory subsets.

V was cut by 3 bases and J by 8 bases, with 7 bases left in between. From germline, CDR1 is KGHSH and CDR2 LQKENI. The CDR3 covers 12 residues. CD45RO-negative CD8 cells positively selected for CCR7 made up the naive population, which excluded terminally differentiated effector memory CD45RA+ cells. As to this clone: What it binds is not known.

TCRdb keeps only in-frame clones here, not all; method: immunoSEQ multiplex PCR. Among under 1 million clones listed, just over 95% were seen once. Sequencing was carried out using naive CD8+ T cells sorted from blood. This receptor was obtained from a man aged 25-45 years in good health. The chain joins TRBV18 to TRBJ2-2; D remains unclear. This CDR3 is CASSPNAGELFF. In DNA form, the CDR3 reads TGTGCCAGCTCACCGAATGCGGGGGAGCTGTTTTTT.